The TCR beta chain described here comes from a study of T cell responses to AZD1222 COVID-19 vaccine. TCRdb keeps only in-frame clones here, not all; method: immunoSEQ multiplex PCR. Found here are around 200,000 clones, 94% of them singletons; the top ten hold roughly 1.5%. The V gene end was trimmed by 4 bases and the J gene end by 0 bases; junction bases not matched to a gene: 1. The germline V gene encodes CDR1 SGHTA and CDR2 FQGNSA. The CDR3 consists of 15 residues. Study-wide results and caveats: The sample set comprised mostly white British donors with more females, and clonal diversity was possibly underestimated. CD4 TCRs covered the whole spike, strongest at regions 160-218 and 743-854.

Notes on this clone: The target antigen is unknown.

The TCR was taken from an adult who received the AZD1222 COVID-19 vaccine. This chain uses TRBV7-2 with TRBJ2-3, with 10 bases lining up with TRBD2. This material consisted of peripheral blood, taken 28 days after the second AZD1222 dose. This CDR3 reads CASSWTSGSTDTQYF. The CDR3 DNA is TGTGCCAGCAGCTGGACTAGCGGTAGCACAGATACGCAGTATTTT.